This T cell receptor (beta chain) was recovered during a study of T cells after posttransplantation cyclophosphamide. Comments on this clone: Its specificity is not known.

Regarding the study as a whole: Tissue-infiltrating T cells from skin or gut overlapped little with blood T cells. TRB clonality was highly associated with recipient CMV seropositivity and reactivation. Donor-recipient repertoire similarity was low at 1-2 months, rising over year one.

TCRdb's copy holds only in-frame clones and misses some; the assay was immunoSEQ multiplex PCR. In the table there are approximately 9,300 clones, approximately 88% of which are singletons. Controls had myeloablative marrow grafts with methotrexate and calcineurin inhibitor, sampled at 1 year. Trimming left V 3 bases short and J 8 bases short, with 7 bases between. Germline CDR1 is SGHNT and CDR2 is YENEEA. This CDR3 is built from 11 residues. Sequences were derived from PBMCs, sampled around 440 days after allogeneic stem cell transplant with calcineurin inhibitor and methotrexate. The chain has TRBV11-3 and TRBJ1-1, with D perhaps matching TRBD1 (5 bases). The TCR originated in a male patient aged 50 to 59 who received an allogeneic stem cell transplant from an unrelated donor, was CMV-positive, and had chronic GVHD only. The graft donor may account for some of the T cells. The DNA for the CDR3 is TGTGCCAGCAGCTTTCGGGGGGAAGCTTTCTTT. Its translation is CASSFRGEAFF.